These T cell receptor beta chains were read from a single sample in a study of blood T cell repertoires in COVID-19. Assay: immunoSEQ multiplex PCR; the TCRdb copy retains only in-frame clones and omits some. The repertoire holds about 270,000 clones, with just under 90% as singletons. The source material was PBMCs or T cells enriched from blood (not recorded which). All receptors come from a woman between 25 and 40 years old with acute COVID-19. CDR3s include the opening cysteine and the closing phenylalanine or tryptophan. D genes are given only for firm matches. Only some rows state a clone size, as once, few, many or a class for expanded clones.

DNA: TGTGCCAGCAGCTTGGACGGGACAGGGTTATGGCAGTACTTC
CDR3: CASSLDGTGLWQYF
size: .
V: TRBV5-6
J: TRBJ2-7
D: TRBD1
length: 14

DNA: TGTGCCAGCAGCGTAGGAAACCCTAGCGGGGGCTACAATGAGCAGTTCTTC
CDR3: CASSVGNPSGGYNEQFF
size: .
V: TRBV9
J: TRBJ2-1
D: TRBD2
length: 17

DNA: TGTGCCAGCAGCTTCTGGACAGTGAGTGGCATAGGCAATCAGCCCCAGCATTTT
CDR3: CASSFWTVSGIGNQPQHF
size: .
V: TRBV5-5
J: TRBJ1-5
D: .
length: 18

DNA: TGCGCCAGCAGCTTGATGGGGACAGCGAACACTGAAGCTTTCTTT
CDR3: CASSLMGTANTEAFF
size: .
V: TRBV5-1
J: TRBJ1-1
D: TRBD1
length: 15

DNA: TGCGCCAGCAGCTTCCAAGCCCCCACAGATACGCAGTATTTT
CDR3: CASSFQAPTDTQYF
size: .
V: TRBV5-1
J: TRBJ2-3
D: .
length: 14

DNA: TGTGCCAGCAGTTTGAGCGGGAGACCCACCTACGAGCAGTACTTC
CDR3: CASSLSGRPTYEQYF
size: once
V: TRBV6-5
J: TRBJ2-7
D: TRBD2
length: 15

DNA: TGTGCCAGCAGCCCTAGCGGGAGGTGGGACAATGAGCAGTTCTTC
CDR3: CASSPSGRWDNEQFF
size: few
V: TRBV7-8
J: TRBJ2-1
D: TRBD2
length: 15

DNA: TGCGCCAGCAGCCAAGAAGAGGGAGGGACCGGGGAGCTGTTTTTT
CDR3: CASSQEEGGTGELFF
size: .
V: TRBV4-3
J: TRBJ2-2
D: TRBD2
length: 15

DNA: TGTGCCAGCAGAGACAGGCAGAACACCTACGAGCAGTACTTC
CDR3: CASRDRQNTYEQYF
size: .
V: TRBV2
J: TRBJ2-7
D: .
length: 14

DNA: TGTGCCAGCAGCCAAGGGGGCGAGGGCTACACCTTC
CDR3: CASSQGGEGYTF
size: .
V: TRBV14
J: TRBJ1-2
D: .
length: 12

DNA: TGTGCCAGCAGCCAAGTTCGGAGCTCCTACGAGCAGTACTTC
CDR3: CASSQVRSSYEQYF
size: .
V: TRBV14
J: TRBJ2-7
D: .
length: 14

DNA: TGTGCCAGCAGTAACACAGGGGGCCGCACAGATACGCAGTATTTT
CDR3: CASSNTGGRTDTQYF
size: once
V: TRBV7-3
J: TRBJ2-3
D: TRBD1
length: 15

DNA: TGTGCCAGCTCACGGGGCTCCGGGACAGGGCCTGAAGCTTTCTTT
CDR3: CASSRGSGTGPEAFF
size: .
V: TRBV18
J: TRBJ1-1
D: TRBD1
length: 15

DNA: TGCGCCAGCAGCGCGCTAGCGGGAACCAACGAGCAGTACTTC
CDR3: CASSALAGTNEQYF
size: .
V: TRBV5-1
J: TRBJ2-7
D: TRBD2
length: 14

DNA: TGTGCCAGTAGTATAGGACCGGGAAACTACGAGCAGTACTTC
CDR3: CASSIGPGNYEQYF
size: .
V: TRBV19
J: TRBJ2-7
D: .
length: 14

DNA: TGTGCCAGTAGTCCCCGTGGAACGGGACTAGATTTAAATGAGCAGTTCTTC
CDR3: CASSPRGTGLDLNEQFF
size: .
V: TRBV19
J: TRBJ2-1
D: TRBD2
length: 17

DNA: TGTGCCATCAGACAGGGTGAGGGCAATCAGCCCCAGCATTTT
CDR3: CAIRQGEGNQPQHF
size: .
V: TRBV10-3
J: TRBJ1-5
D: .
length: 14

DNA: TGTGCCAGCAGCCTGGGGGGGATAACCGGGGAGCTGTTTTTT
CDR3: CASSLGGITGELFF
size: .
V: TRBV6-5
J: TRBJ2-2
D: TRBD2
length: 14

DNA: TGTGCCAGCAGCGTAGGCGGGAGCGCCTACAATGAGCAGTTCTTC
CDR3: CASSVGGSAYNEQFF
size: .
V: TRBV9
J: TRBJ2-1
D: TRBD2
length: 15

DNA: TGTGCCAGCAGTTTGGGCGAAAAACTGTTTTTT
CDR3: CASSLGEKLFF
size: .
V: TRBV28
J: TRBJ1-4
D: .
length: 11

DNA: TGTGCCAGCAGACCTCAGACGAACACCGGGGAGCTGTTTTTT
CDR3: CASRPQTNTGELFF
size: .
V: TRBV5-4
J: TRBJ2-2
D: .
length: 14

DNA: TGTGCCAGCAGCCTCAACCCGACTGGCGGGAGCGCTTACGAGCAGTACTTC
CDR3: CASSLNPTGGSAYEQYF
size: .
V: TRBV4-2
J: TRBJ2-7
D: TRBD2
length: 17

DNA: TGCAGCGGTGGGGGATTAGCGGGAACGGATGAGCAGTACTTC
CDR3: CSGGGLAGTDEQYF
size: .
V: TRBV29-1
J: TRBJ2-7
D: TRBD2
length: 14

DNA: TGTGCCTTACTTCGGGGGAGCTCCTACAATGAGCAGTTCTTC
CDR3: CALLRGSSYNEQFF
size: .
V: TRBV2
J: TRBJ2-1
D: .
length: 14

DNA: TGTGCCAGCAGTTTTAGCGGGACCTCCTACGAGCAGTACTTC
CDR3: CASSFSGTSYEQYF
size: .
V: TRBV6-6
J: TRBJ2-7
D: TRBD2
length: 14

DNA: TGCGCCAGCAGCCTCAGACCGGACAGCTACAATGAGCAGTTCTTC
CDR3: CASSLRPDSYNEQFF
size: .
V: TRBV4-1
J: TRBJ2-1
D: .
length: 15

DNA: TGTGCCAGCAGTCCCCGTTTGGTTCGGGAGAGCTACGAGCAGTACTTC
CDR3: CASSPRLVRESYEQYF
size: .
V: TRBV28
J: TRBJ2-7
D: .
length: 16

DNA: TGTGCCAGCAGCCCGGAGGGACAGACCTGGTTCACTGAAGCTTTCTTT
CDR3: CASSPEGQTWFTEAFF
size: .
V: TRBV3-1/TRBV3-2
J: TRBJ1-1
D: TRBD1
length: 16

DNA: TGTGCCAGCAGTTTACATGCCGACTATTCCGGAAACACCATATATTTT
CDR3: CASSLHADYSGNTIYF
size: .
V: TRBV28
J: TRBJ1-3
D: .
length: 16

DNA: TGCGCCAGCAGCCAAGGACTAGCGGGAGGGTGGACCGGGGAGCTGTTTTTT
CDR3: CASSQGLAGGWTGELFF
size: .
V: TRBV4-3
J: TRBJ2-2
D: TRBD2
length: 17

DNA: TGCAGCGTTGAGGCTAGCGGGAGAGACCAAGAGACCCAGTACTTC
CDR3: CSVEASGRDQETQYF
size: .
V: TRBV29-1
J: TRBJ2-5
D: TRBD2
length: 15

DNA: TGTGCCAGTAGTATAGATTTGGGAGCCTACACTGAAGCTTTCTTT
CDR3: CASSIDLGAYTEAFF
size: .
V: TRBV19
J: TRBJ1-1
D: .
length: 15

DNA: TGTGCCAGTTGGACTAGCGGGAACAATGAGCAGTTCTTC
CDR3: CASWTSGNNEQFF
size: .
V: TRBV19
J: TRBJ2-1
D: TRBD2
length: 13

DNA: TGTGCCAGCAGCTACCCGAGAGAGGGAGGCAATCAGCCCCAGCATTTT
CDR3: CASSYPREGGNQPQHF
size: few
V: TRBV28
J: TRBJ1-5
D: .
length: 16

DNA: TGTGCCAGCAGCCCCCCTGATAGCTGGAACACCGGGGAGCTGTTTTTT
CDR3: CASSPPDSWNTGELFF
size: .
V: TRBV9
J: TRBJ2-2
D: .
length: 16

DNA: TGTGCCAGCAGCACTAGGGACACGAACACTGAAGCTTTCTTT
CDR3: CASSTRDTNTEAFF
size: few
V: TRBV7-8
J: TRBJ1-1
D: .
length: 14

DNA: TGTGCCAGCAGCTCGACGGGACAGGGGGCCTACGAGCAGTACTTC
CDR3: CASSSTGQGAYEQYF
size: .
V: TRBV13
J: TRBJ2-7
D: TRBD1
length: 15

DNA: TGTGCCAGTACCCCTGGCCTCAGGAAAAGCTCCTACAATGAGCAGTTCTTC
CDR3: CASTPGLRKSSYNEQFF
size: .
V: TRBV19
J: TRBJ2-1
D: .
length: 17

DNA: TGTGCCAGTAGTTCCACTAGCGGGAGTGCACACGAGCAGTACTTC
CDR3: CASSSTSGSAHEQYF
size: .
V: TRBV19
J: TRBJ2-7
D: TRBD2
length: 15

DNA: TGTGCCAGCTCCGACAGGGGGGGTGAGCAGTACTTC
CDR3: CASSDRGGEQYF
size: .
V: TRBV12-3/TRBV12-4
J: TRBJ2-7
D: TRBD1
length: 12

DNA: TGTGCCAGCAGCTCTCCGGGACAGGGCTCCTACAATGAGCAGTTCTTC
CDR3: CASSSPGQGSYNEQFF
size: once
V: TRBV11-3
J: TRBJ2-1
D: TRBD1
length: 16

DNA: TGTGCCAGCAGCGCAACCGAGGCCACTGAAGCTTTCTTT
CDR3: CASSATEATEAFF
size: few
V: TRBV7-3
J: TRBJ1-1
D: .
length: 13

DNA: TGTGCCAGCAGCAAATCGCTAGCGGGAGAGGATAATGAGCAGTTCTTC
CDR3: CASSKSLAGEDNEQFF
size: .
V: TRBV21-1
J: TRBJ2-1
D: .
length: 16

DNA: TGTGCCTGGAGTACCTCCTCAACCGGGGATTCTCCCCTCCACTTT
CDR3: CAWSTSSTGDSPLHF
size: .
V: TRBV30
J: TRBJ1-6
D: .
length: 15

DNA: TGTGCCACCAGCACAGAGACAGGCCGCAATCAGCCCCAGCATTTT
CDR3: CATSTETGRNQPQHF
size: .
V: TRBV15
J: TRBJ1-5
D: .
length: 15

DNA: TGTGCCAGCAGTAACGGACAGGGTGGGAATTCACCCCTCCACTTT
CDR3: CASSNGQGGNSPLHF
size: .
V: TRBV28
J: TRBJ1-6
D: TRBD1
length: 15

DNA: TGCGCCAGCAGCCAAGACAGGGGGCAAAATCAGCCCCAGCATTTT
CDR3: CASSQDRGQNQPQHF
size: .
V: TRBV4-3
J: TRBJ1-5
D: TRBD1
length: 15

DNA: TGTGCCAGCAGCGTAGGTACAGGGACCTACGAGCAGTACTTC
CDR3: CASSVGTGTYEQYF
size: once
V: TRBV9
J: TRBJ2-7
D: .
length: 14

DNA: TGTGCCAGCAGTTTGGGACTAGGCTACGAGCAGTACTTC
CDR3: CASSLGLGYEQYF
size: .
V: TRBV27
J: TRBJ2-7
D: TRBD2
length: 13

DNA: TGTGCCAGCTCACTTACGGTAGGCGGGAACACTGAAGCTTTCTTT
CDR3: CASSLTVGGNTEAFF
size: .
V: TRBV18
J: TRBJ1-1
D: .
length: 15